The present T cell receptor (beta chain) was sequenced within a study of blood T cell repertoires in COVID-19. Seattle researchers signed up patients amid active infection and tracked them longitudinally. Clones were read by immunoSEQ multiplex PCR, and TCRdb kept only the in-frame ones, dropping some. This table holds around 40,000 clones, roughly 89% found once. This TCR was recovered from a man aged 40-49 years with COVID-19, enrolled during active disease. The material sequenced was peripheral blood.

This CDR3 is CAISESGPYTQYF. CDR3 sequence (DNA): TGTGCCATCAGTGAGTCGGGGCCCTATACGCAGTATTTT. The V gene is TRBV10-3, the J gene TRBJ2-3; TRBD1 might be the D (5 bases). The germline V gene has CDR1 ENHRY and CDR2 SYGVKD. Trimming left V 0 bases short and J 7 bases short, with 8 bases between. The CDR3 extends over 13 amino acids.